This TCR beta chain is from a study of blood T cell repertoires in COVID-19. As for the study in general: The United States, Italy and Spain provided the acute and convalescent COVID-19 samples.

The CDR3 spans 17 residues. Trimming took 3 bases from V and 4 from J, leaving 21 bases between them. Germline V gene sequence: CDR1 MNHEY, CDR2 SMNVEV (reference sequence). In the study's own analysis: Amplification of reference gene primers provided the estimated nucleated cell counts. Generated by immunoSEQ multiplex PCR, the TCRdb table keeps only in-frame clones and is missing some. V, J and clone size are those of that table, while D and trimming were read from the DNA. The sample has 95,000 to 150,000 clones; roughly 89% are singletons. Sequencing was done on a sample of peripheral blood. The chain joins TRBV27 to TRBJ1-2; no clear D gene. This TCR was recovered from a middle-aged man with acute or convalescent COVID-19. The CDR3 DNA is TGTGCCAGCAGTTTCCTCCCGGCTCTTCACAGCGGCTATGGCTACACCTTC. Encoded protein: CASSFLPALHSGYGYTF.